This TCR beta chain was captured in a study of blood T cell repertoires in COVID-19. Germline CDR1 reads SGHNT; CDR2 reads YYREEE (reference sequence). The CDR3 is 15 residues long. J gave up 6 bases and V 0 bases, and 6 bases lay outside the gene matches. Cohort allocation depended upon clinical history that participants reported. Before being deemed recovered, Cohort 3 donors had two negative PCRs, clearance, or symptom resolution. In the original analysis: Quantification of nucleated cells was approximated via reference gene primer amplification. The method was immunoSEQ multiplex PCR; TCRdb's version includes in-frame clones alone and lacks a portion of them. V, J and clone size derive from that table, while D and trimming were established from the DNA sequence. The sample consists of approximately 300,000 clones, 92% of them appearing once.

Sequenced input: PBMCs or T cells enriched from blood (not recorded which). The chain uses TRBV5-4 and TRBJ2-3; 8 nucleotides match TRBD2. This sequence was found in a woman between 25 and 40 years old who had recovered from COVID-19. The CDR3 spells CASSLVSGGPDTQYF. For the CDR3, the DNA is TGTGCCAGCAGCTTGGTTTCGGGGGGGCCGGATACGCAGTATTTT.